Presented here are 28 T cell receptor beta chains from one specimen sequenced in a study of OX40 agonist ivuxolimab in advanced cancers. Some clones are missing from TCRdb's copy, which holds only in-frame ones; the method was immunoSEQ multiplex PCR. This sample has tens of thousands of clones; 80% to 90% occur once, and the top ten carry roughly 0.51%. Material: CD4+ or CD8+ T cells sorted from blood, obtained in a trial of the OX40 agonist ivuxolimab. The receptors here all came from an adult with an advanced solid tumor such as melanoma, head and neck, liver or kidney cancer.

The V gene is TRBV2, the J gene TRBJ2-5; 14 nucleotides line up with TRBD2. CDR3 length: 18 amino acids. Losses at the gene ends were 4 bases for V and 5 bases for J; bases not matched to a gene: 12. Germline CDR1 reads SNHLY; CDR2 reads FYNNEI. The chain's CDR3 is CASSARLAGGPVPETQYF. Here the CDR3 DNA reads TGTGCCAGCAGTGCCCGACTAGCGGGAGGGCCGGTTCCGGAGACCCAGTACTTC.

V usage is TRBV9 and J usage is TRBJ1-2; D unclear. CDR3 length: 15 residues. Germline CDR1 and CDR2: SGDLS and YYNGEE. V was shortened by 3 bases and J by 8 bases, with 20 bases between the two germline ends. The CDR3 is CASSASESGIGGYTF. CDR3 in DNA: TGTGCCAGCAGCGCATCAGAGTCGGGGATCGGGGGCTACACCTTC.

The chain has TRBV2 and TRBJ2-1; unclear D gene. The CDR3 is 11 residues long. V lost 6 bases, J lost 5 bases, and 5 bases lay in between. CDR1 is SNHLY and CDR2 is FYNNEI in the germline V gene. CDR3 coding DNA: TGTGCCAGCAGAAATAACAATGAGCAGTTCTTC. Its translation is CASRNNNEQFF.

The chain uses TRBV1 and TRBJ1-1. TRBV1 is a documented pseudogene. The CDR3 extends over 17 amino acids. CDR3 protein: CTSSQDPTLGGNTEAFF. The CDR3 DNA reads TGCACCAGCAGCCAAGACCCCACCTTGGGGGGGAACACTGAAGCTTTCTTT.

This chain joins TRBV15 and TRBJ2-7; TRBD2 is a possible D gene (5 bases). Germline V gene data show CDR1 as LNHNV and CDR2 as YYDKDF (reference sequence). V shed 0 bases and J shed 1 base, with 13 bases lying between them. CDR3 length: 16 amino acids. CDR3 in amino acids: CATSRDRMGVSYEQYF. CDR3 DNA: TGTGCCACCAGCAGAGATCGGATGGGAGTTTCCTACGAGCAGTACTTC.

The CDR3 reads CASSVEGTGGNTIYF. CDR3 bases: TGTGCCAGCAGCGTAGAGGGGACAGGGGGAAACACCATATATTTT. The chain recombines TRBV9 with TRBJ1-3; 9 nucleotides align to TRBD1. J was trimmed by 4 bases and V by 0 bases; bases with no gene match: 2. Germline V gene sequence: CDR1 SGDLS, CDR2 YYNGEE. The length of the CDR3 is 15 residues.

This rearrangement joins TRBV9 to TRBJ2-1, with 9 positions matching TRBD2. The CDR3 consists of 16 residues. V dropped 1 base and J dropped 9; count of bases not matched to a gene: 11. Germline CDR1 SGDLS, CDR2 YYNGEE. In DNA form, the CDR3 reads TGTGCCAGCAGCGTAAGGGATAGCGGGAGCATTATTGAGCAGTTCTTC. This translates into CASSVRDSGSIIEQFF.

This sequence joins TRBV4-1 and TRBJ2-1; D unresolved. Germline CDR1 reads MGHRA; CDR2 reads YSYEKL. Deletions cut 0 bases from V and 8 bases from J, with 20 bases between. The CDR3 is 17 residues long. The CDR3, as DNA: TGCGCCAGCAGCCAAGATAGGTGGGGTCCACCTGGCGATGAGCAGTTCTTC. It yields the protein CASSQDRWGPPGDEQFF.

This rearrangement joins TRBV7-9 to TRBJ2-5, with D perhaps being TRBD1 or TRBD2 (6 bases each). Germline CDR1 and CDR2: SEHNR and FQNEAQ (reference sequence). The CDR3 is 15 amino acids. Deletions cut 1 base from V and 4 bases from J, with 13 bases between. CDR3 in DNA: TGTGCCAGCAGCTTAGAGAATGGGGGGCCAGAGACCCAGTACTTC. It translates to CASSLENGGPETQYF.

The chain carries TRBV11-3 and TRBJ2-3, with no clear D. This CDR3 contains 13 residues. The germline V gene encodes CDR1 SGHNT and CDR2 YENEEA. The V and J ends lost 0 bases and 4 bases respectively, with 5 bases between them. The CDR3 region has the DNA TGTGCCAGCAGCTTAGATTTGCCAGATACGCAGTATTTT. Amino acid sequence: CASSLDLPDTQYF.

The chain carries TRBV7-3 and TRBJ1-1; perhaps TRBD1 as D (6 bases). V lost 2 bases to trimming and J lost 1 base, with 8 bases between them. Germline CDR1 is SGHTA and CDR2 is FQGTGA. The length of the CDR3 is 14 residues. The CDR3 DNA is TGTGCCAGCAGCTTAGGGGGCGCGAACACTGAAGCTTTCTTT. Its protein product is CASSLGGANTEAFF.

V is TRBV5-1 and J is TRBJ1-4; TRBD1 matches 10 bases. The CDR3 runs to 14 residues. CDR1 and CDR2 from the germline V gene are SGHRS and YFSETQ. Unmatched junction bases numbered 7, after V lost 7 bases and J lost 7 bases. This chain's CDR3 is CASSWDRGGEKLFF. The CDR3, as DNA: TGCGCCAGCTCTTGGGACAGGGGCGGTGAAAAACTGTTTTTT.

This clone was observed once. The V gene is TRBV9, the J gene TRBJ2-6; no definite D call. Germline loops: CDR1 SGDLS, CDR2 YYNGEE. This CDR3 spans 17 amino acids. V was trimmed by 0 bases and J by 2 bases, leaving 12 bases between them. CDR3 nucleotide sequence: TGTGCCAGCAGCGTAGTGCCAGGTTTGACTGGGGCCAACGTCCTGACTTTC. This sequence encodes CASSVVPGLTGANVLTF.

The V and J genes are TRBV30 and TRBJ2-7; TRBD2 agrees at 7 bases. V lost 4 bases and J lost 3; bases outside the gene matches: 3. The CDR3 is 12 amino acids. CDR1 is GTSNPN and CDR2 is SVGIG in the germline V gene (reference sequence). CDR3 sequence reads: CAWKGGSYEQYF. In nucleotides, the CDR3 is TGTGCCTGGAAGGGCGGGAGCTACGAGCAGTACTTC. Together with reference TRBV30 and TRBJ2-7, the CDR3 gives the full variable domain: SQTIHQWPATLVQPVGSPLSLECTVEGTSNPNLYWYRQAAGRGLQLLFYSVGIGQISSEVPQNLSASRPQDRQFILSSKKLLLSDSGFYLCAWKGGSYEQYFGPGTRLTVT.

V and J are TRBV7-6 and TRBJ2-1; either TRBD1 or TRBD2 may fit D (5 bases each). Deletions cut 5 bases from V and 9 bases from J, with 11 bases between. CDR1 is SGHVS and CDR2 is FNYEAQ in the germline V gene. The CDR3 has 12 residues. The CDR3 nucleotides read TGTGCCAGCAGCCCCTCTGGGGGTGAGCAGTTCTTC. Amino acid sequence: CASSPSGGEQFF.

This rearrangement joins TRBV9 to TRBJ2-5; D remains ambiguous. Germline CDR1 and CDR2: SGDLS and YYNGEE. This CDR3 has 14 amino acids. Deletions cut 4 bases from V and 4 bases from J, with 14 bases between. CDR3 region: CASSRNYPGETQYF. DNA of the CDR3: TGTGCCAGCAGCAGAAACTATCCGGGAGAGACCCAGTACTTC.

This clone was observed once. The rearrangement joins TRBV19 to TRBJ2-7; 11 positions agree with TRBD2. Germline CDR1 and CDR2: LNHDA and SQIVND (reference sequence). V trimming: 5 bases; J trimming: 2 bases; junction bases outside the gene matches: 8. The CDR3 has 16 residues. CDR3 nucleotide sequence: TGTGCCAGTAGTGTTCATACTAGCGGGAGACCCTACGAGCAGTACTTC. As protein: CASSVHTSGRPYEQYF.

This clone was observed a handful of times. The same CDR3 can be traced to other DNA sequences in this sample. The chain uses TRBV19 and TRBJ1-3; TRBD1 matches at 7 bases. CDR1 LNHDA and CDR2 SQIVND come from the germline V gene (reference sequence). The junction had 0 bases not matched to a gene; V was cut back by 4 bases and J by 0 bases. The CDR3 contains 14 residues. This chain's CDR3 is CASSTGGSGNTIYF. DNA of the CDR3: TGTGCCAGTAGTACAGGGGGCTCTGGAAACACCATATATTTT.

The rearrangement uses TRBV7-8 and TRBJ1-6; tentatively, D is TRBD1 (5 bases). V gave up 5 bases and J gave up 10 bases, with 12 bases separating them. The CDR3 has 13 amino acids. CDR1 and CDR2 from the germline V gene are SGHVS and FQNEAQ. CDR3 nucleotide sequence: TGTGCCAGCAGCCGTGACAGAGGCTCACCCCTCCACTTT. It encodes CASSRDRGSPLHF.

For this clone: Compared with germline, one end of the junction differs, possibly owing to a read error. The V call is TRBV2, the J call TRBJ2-3; D is uncertain. The CDR3 extends over 12 amino acids. CDR1 and CDR2 from the germline V gene are SNHLY and FYNNEI. CDR3 in amino acids: CASSPSSSKPDF. CDR3 nucleotide sequence: TGTGCCAGCAGCCCCTCGTCTTCGAAGCCAGATTTT.

This sequence joins TRBV5-1 and TRBJ1-2, with 9 bases aligning to TRBD1. The V and J ends lost 4 bases and 8 bases, in that order; junction bases with no gene match: 6. CDR1 and CDR2 (germline): SGHRS, YFSETQ. CDR3 length equals 13 residues. For the CDR3, the DNA is TGCGCCAGCAGCAGGACAGGGGAAGGGGGCTACACCTTC. Its protein is CASSRTGEGGYTF. The full variable domain, its missing parts supplied by reference TRBV5-1 and TRBJ1-2, is KAGVTQTPRYLIKTRGQQVTLSCSPISGHRSVSWYQQTPGQGLQFLFEYFSETQRNKGNFPGRFSGRQFSNSRSEMNVSTLELGDSALYLCASSRTGEGGYTFGSGTRLTVV.

The chain carries TRBV7-2 and TRBJ2-3; TRBD2 matches at 9 bases. The germline CDR1 and CDR2 sequences are SGHTA and FQGNSA. Germline trimming cut 0 bases from V and 10 bases from J; bases unmatched to any gene: 5. The CDR3 extends over 14 amino acids. The CDR3 DNA reads as TGTGCCAGCAGCTTAGCAGGGACTAGCCGTGCGCAGTATTTT. It encodes CASSLAGTSRAQYF.

This chain's CDR3 is CASSRGGLTNTGELFF. Written as DNA, the CDR3 is TGTGCCAGCAGTCGAGGGGGGCTTACGAACACCGGGGAGCTGTTTTTT. V gene TRBV28 combines with J gene TRBJ2-2, with D perhaps matching TRBD1 or TRBD2 (6 bases each). CDR1 and CDR2 (germline): MDHEN, SYDVKM. This CDR3 contains 16 residues. V lost 5 bases and J lost 0, with 13 bases in between.

This chain uses TRBV28 with TRBJ1-5; 9 bases agree with TRBD1. In germline, CDR1 is MDHEN, CDR2 SYDVKM. J was trimmed by 9 bases and V by 3 bases; bases with no gene match: 15. This CDR3 spans 17 amino acids. The CDR3 sequence: CASSFGTGSPSQGPQHF. CDR3 coding DNA: TGTGCCAGCAGTTTCGGGACAGGGAGCCCTTCTCAGGGGCCCCAGCATTTT.

This chain uses TRBV19 with TRBJ1-2; D is perhaps TRBD1 (6 bases). With 4 bases removed from V and 6 bases from J, the gap between germline ends came to 12 bases. The CDR3 contains 13 residues. Germline CDR1 LNHDA, CDR2 SQIVND (reference sequence). CDR3 bases: TGTGCCAGTAGTAGAATGACAGGTCATGGCTACACCTTC. This gives the protein CASSRMTGHGYTF.

The chain employs TRBV13 and TRBJ1-3; D perhaps matches TRBD1 (5 bases). The CDR3 has 15 residues. CDR1 and CDR2 (germline): PRHDT, FYEKMQ (reference sequence). The V end lost 5 bases, the J end lost 0 bases, and 11 bases lay between the germline ends. CDR3 in amino acids: CASSEGIYSGNTIYF. In DNA, the CDR3 is TGTGCCAGCAGCGAGGGGATTTACTCTGGAAACACCATATATTTT. Full variable domain (outside the CDR3, taken from reference TRBV13 and TRBJ1-3): AAGVIQSPRHLIKEKRETATLKCYPIPRHDTVYWYQQGPGQDPQFLISFYEKMQSDKGSIPDRFSAQQFSDYHSELNMSSLELGDSALYFCASSEGIYSGNTIYFGEGSWLTVV.

V and J are TRBV6-1 and TRBJ2-5; 8 bases fit TRBD2. The germline CDR1 and CDR2 sequences are MNHNS and SASEGT. Trimming took 6 bases from V and 3 from J; bases not matched to a gene: 3. The CDR3 has 13 amino acids. The CDR3 sequence is CASRSGGEETQYF. CDR3 DNA: TGTGCCAGCAGGTCGGGAGGGGAAGAGACCCAGTACTTC.

Notes on this clone: A read error may account for a junction end that differs from germline. This sequence joins TRBV7-7 and TRBJ2-7; D gene unclear. Germline-derived CDR1 and CDR2 are SSHAT and FNYEAQ (reference sequence). The CDR3 totals 13 residues. The CDR3 sequence: CASSSSPLGEQYF. The CDR3 DNA follows: TGTGCTAGCAGCTCTTCCCCGTTGGGCGAGCAGTACTTC.